The rows below give T cell receptor beta chains drawn from one sample of a study of blood T cells in healthy people across ages. TCRdb processed the 5' RACE reads anew with MiXCR; each CDR3 protein has one entry. The sample holds hundreds of thousands of distinct CDR3 sequences, roughly 32% seen once. The sequenced sample was blood. Receptors were obtained from a woman older than 75 in good health. The conserved cysteine and the conserved F or W are not part of the CDR3 here. The order of the fields is V gene, J gene, clone size, CDR3 protein. Some rows mark clone size as missing; the rest say once, few, many or name a class of expanded clone.

TRBV6-6	TRBJ2-7	many	ASSQLAGGPSYEQY
TRBV7-6	TRBJ2-3	.	ASSLSGVNTDTQY
TRBV7-2	TRBJ2-1	.	ASSPTTSGGVYDEQF
TRBV2	TRBJ1-1	.	ASRYTGSEAF
TRBV5-1	TRBJ1-6	.	ASSLEAGGLSPLH
TRBV5-6	TRBJ2-7	many	ASSLFGTGNYEQY
TRBV3-1	TRBJ1-1	once	ASSHWTGNTEAF
TRBV4-1	TRBJ1-2	.	ASSLVPGQAYYGYT
TRBV19	TRBJ1-5	.	ASSWGQGLQPQH
TRBV4-1	TRBJ2-7	many	ASSQLQGRVRAYEQY
TRBV24-1	TRBJ2-3	few	ATSDPGQGDRDTQY
TRBV9	TRBJ2-7	.	ASSSSWGTGEQY
TRBV6-1	TRBJ1-4	.	ASSADPDGEKLF
TRBV5-1	TRBJ2-3	many	ASSLRVSRDTQY
TRBV7-2	TRBJ2-1	.	ASTSGGEQF
TRBV7-9	.	.	ASRQNRETYEQY
TRBV30	.	.	AWSRTGAMTYEQY
TRBV20-1	TRBJ1-1	.	SARDGGGLNTEAF
TRBV20-1	TRBJ1-1	many	SARAITQVGTEAF
TRBV7-2	TRBJ2-7	many	ASSLTGQGGYEQY
TRBV4-1	TRBJ1-5	.	ASSQPTGGGNQPQH
TRBV19	TRBJ1-5	many	ASSIDPLGAGQPQH
TRBV15	TRBJ1-1	once	ATSREGWATEAF
TRBV7-2	TRBJ2-5	many	ASSLDKTAQETQY
TRBV5-1	TRBJ1-1	many	ASSPSQGARTEAF
TRBV15	TRBJ2-5	many	ATSRQETQY
TRBV7-2	TRBJ1-4	once	ASNMGQGGGKLF
TRBV5-1	TRBJ2-7	many	ASSFWRGQGLFSYEQY
TRBV7-9	TRBJ2-5	many	ASSSGGLLETQY
TRBV4-1	TRBJ2-2	.	ASSLWTSGGLNTGELF
TRBV20-1	TRBJ1-2	many	SARDGKDRGLGYT
TRBV5-6	TRBJ2-7	few	ASSFLTSGGREQY
TRBV20-1	TRBJ2-3	many	SASKPAGGSTDTQY
TRBV30	TRBJ2-3	few	AWSVGDRGTDTQY
TRBV7-2	TRBJ2-1	few	ASSVSGGGVYNEQF
TRBV10-3	TRBJ2-5	many	AISERTGIETQY
TRBV5-1	TRBJ1-4	many	ASSLNPGQSNEKLF
TRBV20-1	TRBJ2-3	many	SASRVDTQY
TRBV3-1	TRBJ2-7	.	ASSQVGQFYEQY
TRBV3-1	TRBJ2-5	many	ASSQASGGYQETQY
TRBV24-1	TRBJ1-1	.	ATSEGDTGAF
TRBV20-1	TRBJ2-1	many	SARDPRGTYNEQF
TRBV11-2	TRBJ2-3	many	ASSQPGTSGGADTQY
TRBV7-2	TRBJ2-1	.	ASSASGGAGGNEQF
TRBV3-1	TRBJ1-1	.	ASSHRGPNTEAF
TRBV20-1	TRBJ2-4	many	SAKSGVENIQY